Listed below are T cell receptor beta chains from one sample, sequenced in a study of CD8 T cells in ankylosing spondylitis. TCRdb reprocessed the 5' RACE reads via MiXCR and lists one record per CDR3 protein. The table lists hundreds of thousands of distinct CDR3 sequences, about 12% of them singletons. Sequences were obtained from blood, either unsorted or a sorted T cell fraction (not recorded which). These receptors all stem from a male donor with ankylosing spondylitis. CDR3s include the opening cysteine and the closing phenylalanine or tryptophan. D genes are given only for firm matches. Some rows mark clone size as missing; the rest say once, few, many or name a class of expanded clone.

clone size,J gene,D gene,V gene,CDR3 protein,CDR3 DNA
few,TRBJ1-6,-,TRBV18,CASSLHHGDSPLHF,TGTGCCAGCTCACTACATCACGGAGATTCACCCCTCCACTTT
few,TRBJ1-5,-,TRBV20-1,CSANRDFNQPQHF,TGCAGTGCTAACCGGGACTTCAATCAGCCCCAGCATTTT
few,TRBJ1-1,-,TRBV12-3/TRBV12-4,CASSLALRGGNTEAFF,TGTGCCAGCAGTTTAGCCCTAAGAGGAGGGAACACTGAAGCTTTCTTT
-,TRBJ2-7,TRBD1,TRBV25-1,CASGTDLYEQYF,TGTGCCAGCGGGACAGACCTATACGAGCAGTACTTC
many,TRBJ1-1,-,TRBV20-1,CSATRDPTEAFF,TGCAGTGCCACCCGGGACCCCACTGAAGCTTTCTTT
many,TRBJ2-1,TRBD2,TRBV5-1,CASSVGLATNNEQFF,TGCGCCAGCAGCGTGGGACTAGCCACGAACAATGAGCAGTTCTTC
few,TRBJ1-4,-,TRBV20-1,CSARRDANEKLFF,TGCAGTGCTAGAAGGGACGCTAATGAAAAACTGTTTTTT
few,TRBJ1-4,-,TRBV4-3,CASSQDGRGWNEKLFF,TGCGCCAGCAGCCAAGATGGGCGCGGTTGGAATGAAAAACTGTTTTTT
-,TRBJ2-7,-,TRBV4-2,CASSPGAQGWNEQYF,TGTGCCAGCAGCCCCGGCGCACAGGGTTGGAACGAGCAGTACTTC
-,TRBJ1-5,-,TRBV20-1,CSARDTPDQPQHF,TGCAGTGCTAGAGATACTCCAGATCAGCCCCAGCATTTT
-,TRBJ1-4,-,TRBV30,CAWSVTGQVLHGRKLFF,TGTGCCTGGAGTGTAACTGGCCAAGTTTTACATGGGCGAAAACTGTTTTTT
few,TRBJ2-7,-,TRBV27,CASSGQGRYEQYF,TGTGCCAGCAGTGGGCAGGGTCGTTACGAGCAGTACTTC
few,TRBJ1-1,-,TRBV5-5,CASILTVGRTEAFF,TGTGCCAGCATCCTGACCGTTGGAAGAACTGAAGCTTTCTTT
-,TRBJ2-7,TRBD2,TRBV20-1,CSARSGGGNSYEQYF,TGCAGTGCTAGATCCGGGGGGGGGAACTCCTACGAGCAGTACTTC
many,TRBJ2-1,TRBD2,TRBV29-1,CSVNRGLAGVEQFF,TGCAGCGTGAACCGGGGACTAGCGGGAGTTGAGCAGTTCTTC
-,TRBJ2-7,TRBD1,TRBV7-8,CASSHRDRGHYEQYF,TGTGCCAGCAGCCACCGGGACAGGGGACACTACGAGCAGTACTTC
-,TRBJ2-6,-,TRBV5-1,CASRGHEGANVLTF,TGCGCCAGCAGGGGCCATGAAGGGGCCAACGTCCTGACTTTC
few,TRBJ1-1,-,TRBV10-3,CAMRGENTEAFF,TGTGCCATGAGGGGGGAAAACACTGAAGCTTTCTTT
many,TRBJ2-1,TRBD2,TRBV29-1,CSGGTSGTNEQFF,TGCAGCGGGGGGACTAGCGGGACAAATGAGCAGTTCTTC
-,TRBJ1-5,-,TRBV7-2,CASSSWDGQPQHF,TGTGCCAGCAGCTCATGGGACGGGCAGCCCCAGCATTTT
few,TRBJ2-1,TRBD2,TRBV24-1,CATSDLGRENEQFF,TGTGCCACCAGTGATTTAGGGCGGGAGAATGAGCAGTTCTTC
few,TRBJ2-1,TRBD1,TRBV5-1,CASSPDRGGDEQFF,TGCGCCAGCAGCCCGGACAGGGGAGGAGATGAGCAGTTCTTC
few,TRBJ2-6,-,TRBV4-3,CASSHQGPGANVLTF,TGCGCCAGCAGCCATCAGGGTCCAGGGGCCAACGTCCTGACTTTC